This T cell receptor beta chain was recorded in a study of CD8 T cells in Susac syndrome (dated by TCRdb to the late 2010s). About the investigation overall: Whether CD8+ T cell activation and differentiation in Susac syndrome was antigen driven was tested using repertoire sequencing.

RNA was extracted with the RNeasy kit and roughly 0.45 to 1 ug was reverse transcribed using random hexamers. The immunoSEQ multiplex PCR assay, which covers 54 Vbeta and 13 Jbeta segments, was used to amplify TCR beta CDR3 regions. PCR amplification bias was corrected by using a synthetic template baseline for primer optimization and computational correction. The original methods were these. Only productive sequences were kept, with reads annotated to V, D and J genes according to IMGT and analyzed in immunoSEQ Analyzer. Clonality was computed as one minus Shannon entropy normalized by log2 of the number of productive unique sequences. For each patient and control, public and private clones were evaluated among the 100 most prevalent clones. A clone was defined as Susac-specific if it was absent from the healthy and MS cohorts, from some 980 published viral clones and from other ImmuneACCESS disease sequences. The public reads were reprocessed in TCRdb via fastp at Q25 and MiXCR, keeping in-frame beta chains. Identical CDR3 proteins give one entry, which carries the most common genes and DNA. TCRdb's processing, not the study's, gives the V and J calls here. Counted in this sample were just over 300,000 distinct CDR3 sequences; about 90% of them appeared once. Approximately 0.065% of the sample is in the top ten clones.

The full study reports these points: The study acknowledged that relatively few individuals were included in the TCR sequencing and HLA analysis.

Including cysteine and phenylalanine, the CDR3 has 16 amino acids. The entry retains the CDR3 DNA only, 48 bases that are in frame from base 1. According to the germline V gene (reference sequence), CDR1 reads DFQATT and CDR2 reads SNEGSKA. V and J lose 1 base and 1 base, and a span of 14 bases separates them. Peripheral blood CD8+ and CD4+ T cells from healthy donors, Susac syndrome patients and multiple sclerosis patients were profiled by high-throughput TCR beta sequencing. The multiple sclerosis controls were treatment-naive patients who had stable or active relapsing-remitting disease and met the revised McDonald criteria. Bulk CD8+ and CD4+ T cells were purified by magnetic negative isolation, whereas CD8+ TEMRA cells were enriched by FACS. Blood was collected in EDTA tubes and processed within 24 hours, with PBMCs isolated through density gradient centrifugation. PBMCs intended for TCR sequencing were frozen in liquid nitrogen and were later thawed in a 37 degrees C water bath. A purity of at least 90% was achieved for sorted or isolated CD4+, CD8+ and CD8+ TEMRA cells.

With regard to this clonotype: Its antigen target is currently unknown. Base quality data are lacking; no much larger clone is found one base away.

The source of this sequence is a human donor with multiple sclerosis. The sequencing input was CD4+ T cells from PBMCs. The chain uses TRBV20-1 and TRBJ2-4; the D gene is perhaps TRBD2, on 5 matching bases. The sequenced DNA is TGCAGTGCTAGAGTTCTGAAGAGGGATGCCAAAAACATTCAGTACTTC. Its protein product is CSARVLKRDAKNIQYF.